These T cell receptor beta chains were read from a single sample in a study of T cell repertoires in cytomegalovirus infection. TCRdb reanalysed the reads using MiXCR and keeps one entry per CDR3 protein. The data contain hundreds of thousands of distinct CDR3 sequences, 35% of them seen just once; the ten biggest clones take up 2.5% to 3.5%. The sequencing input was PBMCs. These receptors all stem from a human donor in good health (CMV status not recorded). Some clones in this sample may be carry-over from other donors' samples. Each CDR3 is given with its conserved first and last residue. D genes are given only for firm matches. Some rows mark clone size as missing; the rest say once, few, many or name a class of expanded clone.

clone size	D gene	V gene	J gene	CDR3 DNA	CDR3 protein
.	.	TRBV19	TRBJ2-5	TGTGCCAGTAGTGGACAGAGTACTGGGTTCCGGACCCAGTACTTC	CASSGQSTGFRTQYF
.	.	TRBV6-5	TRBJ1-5	TGTGCCAGCAGTTACCGGTCGGGCAATCAGCCCCAGCATTTT	CASSYRSGNQPQHF
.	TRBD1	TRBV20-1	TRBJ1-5	TGCAGTGCTCTTACAGGGGCGGAAGGCAATCAGCCCCAGCATTTT	CSALTGAEGNQPQHF
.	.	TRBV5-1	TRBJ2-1	TGCGCCAGCAGCTTGGAGGGGAGACTCTACAATGAGCAGTTCTTC	CASSLEGRLYNEQFF
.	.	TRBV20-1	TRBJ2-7	TGCAGTGCTAGAGAGGTTGGCGGGGTGAGCTCCTACGAGCAGTACTTC	CSAREVGGVSSYEQYF
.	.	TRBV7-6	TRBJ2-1	TGTGCCAGCAGCTTAGCTGTAACAGGCTCCTACAATGAGCAGTTCTTC	CASSLAVTGSYNEQFF
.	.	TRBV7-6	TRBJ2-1	TGTGCTAGCAGCCCCTTGGACAGATACAATGAGCAGTTCTTC	CASSPLDRYNEQFF
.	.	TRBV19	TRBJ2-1	TGTGCCAGTACAGACGGCAATGAGCAGTTCTTC	CASTDGNEQFF
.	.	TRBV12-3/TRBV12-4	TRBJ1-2	TGTGCCAGCAGTTTAGGGTCATCGGTCCTTCAGAGCTACACCTTC	CASSLGSSVLQSYTF
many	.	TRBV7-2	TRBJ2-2	TGTGCCAGCAGCTCCTCGAGGGGGGGGCGCTGGCTCGGGGAGCTGTTTTTT	CASSSSRGGRWLGELFF
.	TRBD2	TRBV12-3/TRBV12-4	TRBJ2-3	TGTGCCAGCAACCCAACTAGCGGTCTCACAGATACGCAGTATTTT	CASNPTSGLTDTQYF
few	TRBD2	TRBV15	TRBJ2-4	TGTGCCACCAGCAGGGGGACTAGCGGTTATCTAGCCAAAAACATTCAGTACTTC	CATSRGTSGYLAKNIQYF
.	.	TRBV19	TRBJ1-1	TGTGCCAGTTGGACTTTCATGAACACTGAAGCTTTCTTT	CASWTFMNTEAFF
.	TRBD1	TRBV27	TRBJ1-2	TGTGCCAGCAGTCTAGACCCCAGGGGGCTGTACTATGGCTACACCTTC	CASSLDPRGLYYGYTF
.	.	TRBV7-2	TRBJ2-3	TGTGCCAGCAGCTTACTTCGGGGCACAGATACGCAGTATTTT	CASSLLRGTDTQYF
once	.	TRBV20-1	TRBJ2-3	TGCAGTGCTAGAGAACCTACTACAGGGCCAGATACGCAGTATTTT	CSAREPTTGPDTQYF
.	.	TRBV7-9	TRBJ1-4	TGTGCCAGCCGTTGGGGAATGGGCTCTAATGAAAAACTGTTTTTT	CASRWGMGSNEKLFF
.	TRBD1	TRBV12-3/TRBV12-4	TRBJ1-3	TGTGCCAGCAGTCACGGACAGGGTACGGGAAACACCATATATTTT	CASSHGQGTGNTIYF
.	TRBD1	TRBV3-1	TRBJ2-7	TGTGCCAGCGTTTCCGGGACAGGAGCCTACGAGCAGTACTTC	CASVSGTGAYEQYF
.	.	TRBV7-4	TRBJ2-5	TGTGCCAGCAGCTTACTAGCGATTCAAGAGACCCAGTACTTC	CASSLLAIQETQYF
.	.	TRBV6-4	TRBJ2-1	TGTGCCAGCAGTGACTCCGGAGGGGTCAATGAGCAGTTCTTC	CASSDSGGVNEQFF
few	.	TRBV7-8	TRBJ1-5	TGTGCCAGCAGACCCGGACATCTCAGCAATCAGCCCCAGCATTTT	CASRPGHLSNQPQHF